What follows are 12 T cell receptor beta chains derived from one specimen sequenced in a study of cytomegalovirus exposure and HLA in healthy donors. Amplification used 60 Vbeta primers and 13 Jbeta primers. The table came from immunoSEQ multiplex PCR; TCRdb's copy has only in-frame clones and leaves some out. The sample records 150,000 to 200,000 clones, around 80% being singletons. What was sequenced was PBMCs. Receptors were obtained from a man between 18 and 35 years old in good health and CMV-seronegative.

The chain joins TRBV5-1 to TRBJ2-3, with 10 bases fitting TRBD1. V was pared by 4 bases and J by 0 bases, with 5 bases of the junction left unmatched. This CDR3 contains 16 residues. Looked up from germline, CDR1 is SGHRS and CDR2 is YFSETQ. CDR3 nucleotides: TGCGCCAGCAGCCCGGGACAGGGGAGTAGCACAGATACGCAGTATTTT. Encoded protein: CASSPGQGSSTDTQYF.

The rearrangement links TRBV18 to TRBJ1-2, with D hard to call. The germline V and J ends were trimmed by 0 bases and 6 bases, with 14 bases remaining between them. The length of the CDR3 is 15 residues. Germline V gene sequence: CDR1 KGHSH, CDR2 LQKENI. The chain's CDR3 is CASSPPERREDGYTF. CDR3 sequence (DNA): TGTGCCAGCTCACCACCCGAGAGGCGGGAGGATGGCTACACCTTC.

This clone was detected a few times. V gene TRBV6-5 combines with J gene TRBJ2-3; TRBD1 might be the D (6 bases). The length of the CDR3 is 14 residues. V lost 6 bases, J lost 1 base, and 11 bases lay in between. CDR1 and CDR2 from the germline V gene are MNHEY and SVGAGI. The CDR3 spells CASRRDTGTDTQYF. The CDR3 nucleotides read TGTGCCAGCAGGAGGGACACTGGCACAGATACGCAGTATTTT.

The chain employs TRBV27 and TRBJ2-7, with D possibly matching TRBD2 (6 bases). Germline loops: CDR1 MNHEY, CDR2 SMNVEV (reference sequence). The CDR3 consists of 12 residues. Trimming removed 11 bases from V and 2 bases from J, with 13 bases in between. The DNA for the CDR3 is TGTGCCGCCCGGCGGGGCCCCTACGAGCAGTACTTC. Its translation: CAARRGPYEQYF.

The gene calls are TRBV27 and TRBJ2-7; 10 positions match TRBD1. Germline loops: CDR1 MNHEY, CDR2 SMNVEV (reference sequence). This CDR3 is 15 amino acids long. V lost 5 bases, J lost 7 bases, and 11 bases stayed unmatched. The CDR3 nucleotides read TGTGCCAGCAGTCCCATCGGGACAGGGGTCAGGGAGCAGTACTTC. Amino acid sequence: CASSPIGTGVREQYF.

CDR3 residues: CAIGTRDRDRDEQFF. DNA of the CDR3: TGTGCCATCGGGACACGGGACAGGGATCGGGATGAGCAGTTCTTC. The chain is built from TRBV10-3 and TRBJ2-1; TRBD1 aligns across 9 bases. Germline values: CDR1 ENHRY, CDR2 SYGVKD. This CDR3 contains 15 residues. Trimming took 8 bases from V and 8 from J; bases not matched to a gene: 13.

This clone was recorded once. The V gene is TRBV20-1, the J gene TRBJ2-1; 9 bases fit TRBD1. This CDR3 region has 11 residues. Trimming took 5 bases from V and 13 from J; bases not matched to a gene: 6. The germline V gene encodes CDR1 DFQATT and CDR2 SNEGSKA (reference sequence). CDR3 loop: CSASPDRGQFF. Written as DNA, the CDR3 is TGCAGTGCTTCCCCGGACAGGGGCCAGTTCTTC.

This chain links TRBV27 with TRBJ2-7; 13 bases line up with TRBD2. The CDR3 runs 18 residues. Germline-derived CDR1 and CDR2 are MNHEY and SMNVEV (reference sequence). J lost 5 bases, V lost 2 bases, and 12 bases had no gene match. CDR3 protein: CASSLKGRGLAGLHEQYF. CDR3 nucleotide sequence: TGTGCCAGCAGTTTAAAGGGGAGGGGACTAGCGGGATTGCACGAGCAGTACTTC.

This chain uses TRBV9 with TRBJ1-6; 8 bases are shared with TRBD1. CDR1 SGDLS and CDR2 YYNGEE come from the germline V gene. CDR3 size: 15 residues. V was pared by 2 bases and J by 5 bases, with 3 bases of the junction left unmatched. CDR3 in amino acids: CASSVRQGNNSPLHF. CDR3 DNA: TGTGCCAGCAGCGTCCGACAGGGGAATAATTCACCCCTCCACTTT.

The chain combines TRBV5-6 with TRBJ2-1; weak D call: TRBD2 (6 bases). CDR1 SGHDT and CDR2 YYEEEE come from the germline V gene. Trimming removed 5 bases from V and 4 bases from J, with 19 bases in between. CDR3 length: 16 residues. In DNA, the CDR3 is TGTGCCAGCAGTTTCTTTGGGGGAGGAGGTTACAATGAGCAGTTCTTC. Its translation is CASSFFGGGGYNEQFF.

This chain links TRBV5-6 with TRBJ2-1; possibly TRBD2 for D (5 bases). CDR3 length equals 13 residues. The V gene lost 1 base and the J gene lost 8 bases, with 10 bases spanning the gap. In germline, CDR1 is SGHDT, CDR2 YYEEEE. The CDR3 DNA sequence: TGTGCCAGCAGCTTGCTTCGGGGATATGAGCAGTTCTTC. Protein product: CASSLLRGYEQFF.

This chain connects TRBV13 to TRBJ2-1; a possible D gene is TRBD2 (6 bases). The CDR3 is 14 amino acids. Trimming took off 0 bases at V and 7 bases at J, with 10 bases between the two ends. CDR1 PRHDT and CDR2 FYEKMQ come from the germline V gene (reference sequence). The CDR3 DNA reads TGTGCCAGCAGCTTAGGCCGGGGGAGGAATGAGCAGTTCTTC. Amino acids: CASSLGRGRNEQFF.